A selection of T cell receptor beta chains follows, all from one sample in a study of prognosis after radiotherapy for stage I lung cancer. A single record per CDR3 protein comes from TCRdb applying MiXCR to the multiplex PCR reads. This table holds more than 20,000 distinct CDR3 sequences, about 40% found once. This specimen was PBMCs, taken before or after stereotactic body radiation therapy (not recorded which). These TCRs come from a donor over 45 with non-small cell lung cancer. Each CDR3 is given with its conserved first and last residue. A D gene is named only where the DNA matches it firmly. A clone size is listed for some rows: how often the clone was seen (once, few, many), or a class if it is expanded.

D gene: NA
V gene: TRBV6-4
J gene: TRBJ1-1
clone size: many
CDR3 DNA: TGTGCCAGCAGTGACACGAGCAGGGGCACTGAAGCTTTCTTT
CDR3 protein: CASSDTSRGTEAFF

D gene: TRBD2
V gene: TRBV7-2
J gene: TRBJ2-3
clone size: many
CDR3 DNA: TGTGCCAGCAGCTTAGGACTAGCGGGCGCCGGGGGAGGTACGCAGTATTTT
CDR3 protein: CASSLGLAGAGGGTQYF

D gene: NA
V gene: TRBV11-2
J gene: TRBJ2-1
clone size: many
CDR3 DNA: TGTGCCAGCAGCTTACTGAGCTCCTACAATGAGCAGTTCTTC
CDR3 protein: CASSLLSSYNEQFF

D gene: NA
V gene: TRBV5-5
J gene: TRBJ2-3
clone size: NA
CDR3 DNA: TGTGCCAGCAGCTTGGATATCACAGGCAGTACATATACGCAGTATTTT
CDR3 protein: CASSLDITGSTYTQYF

D gene: TRBD1
V gene: TRBV12-5
J gene: TRBJ2-6
clone size: NA
CDR3 DNA: TGTGCTAGTGGTAAAAACACACCCAGGGGGTACGGGGTGGGGGCCAACGTCCTGACTTTC
CDR3 protein: CASGKNTPRGYGVGANVLTF

D gene: TRBD1
V gene: TRBV2
J gene: TRBJ2-7
clone size: many
CDR3 DNA: TGTGCCAGCAGTGATAGGACAGGAGGCTCCTACGAGCAGTACTTC
CDR3 protein: CASSDRTGGSYEQYF

D gene: NA
V gene: TRBV12-3/TRBV12-4
J gene: TRBJ2-7
clone size: medium-sized
CDR3 DNA: TGTGCCAGCACTCAAGACCCTATTGGCGAGCAGTACTTC
CDR3 protein: CASTQDPIGEQYF

D gene: NA
V gene: TRBV12-3/TRBV12-4
J gene: TRBJ1-1
clone size: NA
CDR3 DNA: TGTGCCAGCAGTTTAGCGGTACATGCTTGGACTGAAGCTTTCTTT
CDR3 protein: CASSLAVHAWTEAFF

D gene: NA
V gene: TRBV27
J gene: TRBJ1-5
clone size: NA
CDR3 DNA: TGTGACAGCAGCCCCAGAGGGGGGGGGGTTGTCAATCAGCCCCAGCATTTT
CDR3 protein: CDSSPRGGGVVNQPQHF

D gene: TRBD2
V gene: TRBV12-5
J gene: TRBJ2-7
clone size: once
CDR3 DNA: TGTGCTAGTGGTTTGTCCCAGGGACTAGCGGGAGTTAAGCAGTACTTC
CDR3 protein: CASGLSQGLAGVKQYF

D gene: NA
V gene: TRBV12-3/TRBV12-4
J gene: TRBJ2-7
clone size: many
CDR3 DNA: TGTGCCAGCAGTTCCGGCGGGACAGCTACCTACGAGCAGTACTTC
CDR3 protein: CASSSGGTATYEQYF

D gene: NA
V gene: TRBV28
J gene: TRBJ1-4
clone size: many
CDR3 DNA: TGTGCCAGCAGTTTTAACAGGGTGGGGGAAAAACTGTTTTTT
CDR3 protein: CASSFNRVGEKLFF

D gene: TRBD1
V gene: TRBV6-1
J gene: TRBJ2-1
clone size: many
CDR3 DNA: TGTGCCAGCGGAAGGGACAGGATGTTCAGTGAGCAGTTCTTC
CDR3 protein: CASGRDRMFSEQFF

D gene: NA
V gene: TRBV12-3/TRBV12-4
J gene: TRBJ2-7
clone size: NA
CDR3 DNA: TGTGCCGTCAGTCGCAACAGGGAGTACGAGCAGTACTTC
CDR3 protein: CAVSRNREYEQYF

D gene: NA
V gene: TRBV29-1
J gene: TRBJ2-6
clone size: many
CDR3 DNA: TGCAGCGTCCAAGGACTGGCTGGGGCCAACGTCCTGACTTTC
CDR3 protein: CSVQGLAGANVLTF

D gene: NA
V gene: TRBV11-2
J gene: TRBJ2-1
clone size: many
CDR3 DNA: TGTGCCAGCAGCTTGGAACGGGGGGAGCAGTTCTTC
CDR3 protein: CASSLERGEQFF

D gene: NA
V gene: TRBV6-1
J gene: TRBJ2-2
clone size: NA
CDR3 DNA: TGTACCATCTTTAGCACCGGGGAGCTGTTTTTT
CDR3 protein: CTIFSTGELFF

D gene: NA
V gene: TRBV11-1
J gene: TRBJ2-1
clone size: medium-sized
CDR3 DNA: TGTGCCAGCAGCCCCCGACCAGCCAGCTCCTACAATGAGCAGTTCTTC
CDR3 protein: CASSPRPASSYNEQFF

D gene: TRBD2
V gene: TRBV27
J gene: TRBJ2-1
clone size: NA
CDR3 DNA: TGTGCCAGCAGCCCGATAGCGGGAACACCCTACAATGAGCAGTTATTC
CDR3 protein: CASSPIAGTPYNEQLF

D gene: TRBD1
V gene: TRBV30
J gene: TRBJ1-3
clone size: NA
CDR3 DNA: TGTGCCTGGGGGACAGGGGGAACTGGAAACACCATATATTTT
CDR3 protein: CAWGTGGTGNTIYF

D gene: TRBD1
V gene: TRBV20-1
J gene: TRBJ2-2
clone size: NA
CDR3 DNA: TGCAGTGCTCTTCTGTCAGGGGGCACCGGGGAGCTGTTTTTT
CDR3 protein: CSALLSGGTGELFF

D gene: NA
V gene: TRBV11-2
J gene: TRBJ2-1
clone size: once
CDR3 DNA: TGTGCCAGCAGCCTTCGTAGGGGGAGTTCCTACAATGAGCAGTTCTTC
CDR3 protein: CASSLRRGSSYNEQFF

D gene: TRBD2
V gene: TRBV27
J gene: TRBJ2-4
clone size: many
CDR3 DNA: TGTGCCAGCAGTGAGAACATAGCGGGAATCAAAAACATTCAGTACTTC
CDR3 protein: CASSENIAGIKNIQYF

D gene: NA
V gene: TRBV4-1
J gene: TRBJ2-3
clone size: NA
CDR3 DNA: TGCGCCAGCAGCCAAGAGGCGATAGCGACCACAGATACGCAGTATTTT
CDR3 protein: CASSQEAIATTDTQYF

D gene: NA
V gene: TRBV9
J gene: TRBJ2-1
clone size: NA
CDR3 DNA: TGTGCCAGCAGCGTAGACCCATCAGGTGACAATGAGCAGTTCTTC
CDR3 protein: CASSVDPSGDNEQFF

D gene: TRBD2
V gene: TRBV7-9
J gene: TRBJ2-1
clone size: NA
CDR3 DNA: TGTGCCAGCAGCTTAAGAGCGGGAGGGAAGGGTGAGCAGTTCTTC
CDR3 protein: CASSLRAGGKGEQFF